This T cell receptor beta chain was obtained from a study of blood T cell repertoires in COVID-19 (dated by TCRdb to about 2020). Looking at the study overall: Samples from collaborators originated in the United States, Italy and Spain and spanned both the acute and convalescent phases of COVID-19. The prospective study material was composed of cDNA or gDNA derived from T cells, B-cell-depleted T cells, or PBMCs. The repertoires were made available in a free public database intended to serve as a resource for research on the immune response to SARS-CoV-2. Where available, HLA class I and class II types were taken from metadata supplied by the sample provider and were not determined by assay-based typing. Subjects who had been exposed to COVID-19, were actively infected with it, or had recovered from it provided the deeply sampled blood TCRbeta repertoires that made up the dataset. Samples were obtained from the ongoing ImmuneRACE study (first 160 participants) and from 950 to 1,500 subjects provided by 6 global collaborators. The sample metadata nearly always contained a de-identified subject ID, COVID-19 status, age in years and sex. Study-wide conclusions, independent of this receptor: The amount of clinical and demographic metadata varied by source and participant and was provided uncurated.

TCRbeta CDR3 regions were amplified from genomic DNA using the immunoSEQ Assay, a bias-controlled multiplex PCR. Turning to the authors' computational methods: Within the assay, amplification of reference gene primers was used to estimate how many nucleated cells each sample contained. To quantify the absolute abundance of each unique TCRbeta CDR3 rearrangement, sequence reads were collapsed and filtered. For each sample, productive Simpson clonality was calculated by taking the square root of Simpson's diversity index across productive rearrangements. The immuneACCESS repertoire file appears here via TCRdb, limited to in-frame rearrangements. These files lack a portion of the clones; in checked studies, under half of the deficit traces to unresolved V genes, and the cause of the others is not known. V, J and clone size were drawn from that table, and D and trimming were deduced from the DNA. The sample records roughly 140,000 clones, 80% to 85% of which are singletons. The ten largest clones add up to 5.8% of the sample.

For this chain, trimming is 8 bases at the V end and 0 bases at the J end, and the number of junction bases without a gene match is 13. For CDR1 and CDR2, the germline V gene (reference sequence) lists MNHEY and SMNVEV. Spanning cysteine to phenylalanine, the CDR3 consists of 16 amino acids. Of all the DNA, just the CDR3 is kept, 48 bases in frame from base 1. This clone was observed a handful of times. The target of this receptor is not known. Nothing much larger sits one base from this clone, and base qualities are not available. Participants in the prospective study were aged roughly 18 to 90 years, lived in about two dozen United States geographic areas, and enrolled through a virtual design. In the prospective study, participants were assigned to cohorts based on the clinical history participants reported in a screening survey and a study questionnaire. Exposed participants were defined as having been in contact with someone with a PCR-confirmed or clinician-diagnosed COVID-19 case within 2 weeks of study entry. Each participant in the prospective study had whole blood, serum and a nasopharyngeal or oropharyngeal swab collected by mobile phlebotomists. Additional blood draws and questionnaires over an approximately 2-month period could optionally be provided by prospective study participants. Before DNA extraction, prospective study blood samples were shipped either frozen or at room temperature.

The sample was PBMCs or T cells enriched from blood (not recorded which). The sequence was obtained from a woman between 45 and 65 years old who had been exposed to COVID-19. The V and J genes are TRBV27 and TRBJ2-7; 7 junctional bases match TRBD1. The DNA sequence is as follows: TGTGCCAGCGCTAGACAGGGCGGGCAGAGCTCCTACGAGCAGTACTTC. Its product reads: CASARQGGQSSYEQYF.